What follows is one T cell receptor beta chain and its context. Its target is not known. This sample is part of a study of cytomegalovirus exposure and HLA in healthy donors. Study overall: Earlier findings included over 90 million unique TCR beta sequences obtained from about 179 million T cells. Study-level findings and limits: Clonal expansion, a later analysis showed, was greater in HLA-associated TCR beta chains than in equally common others. Near-uniform donor sequencing depth was presumed by presence/absence analyses.

Primers: 60 Vbeta forward and 13 Jbeta reverse. Sequenced by immunoSEQ multiplex PCR; TCRdb stores in-frame clones only, minus some. Among around 150,000 clones listed, around 63% were seen once. Germline loops: CDR1 SGHTS, CDR2 YDEGEE. The CDR3 has 14 amino acids. The V gene lost 0 bases and the J gene lost 2 bases, with 9 bases spanning the gap. This chain uses TRBV5-8 with TRBJ2-7; D not certain. The sequence derives from a human donor in good health. Specimen: PBMCs. The CDR3 sequence is CASSLGQETYEQYF. The CDR3 DNA sequence: TGTGCCAGCAGCTTGGGGCAGGAAACCTACGAGCAGTACTTC.